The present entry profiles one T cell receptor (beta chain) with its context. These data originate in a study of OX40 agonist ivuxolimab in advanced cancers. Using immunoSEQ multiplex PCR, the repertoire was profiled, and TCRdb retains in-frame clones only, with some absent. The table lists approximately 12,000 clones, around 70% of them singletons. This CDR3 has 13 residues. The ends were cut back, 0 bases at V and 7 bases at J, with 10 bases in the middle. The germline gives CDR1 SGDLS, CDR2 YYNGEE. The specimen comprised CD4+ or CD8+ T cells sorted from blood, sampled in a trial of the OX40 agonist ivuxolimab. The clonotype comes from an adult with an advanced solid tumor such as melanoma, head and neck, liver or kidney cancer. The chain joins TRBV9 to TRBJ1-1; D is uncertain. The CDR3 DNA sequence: TGTGCCAGCAGCGTAGCTTTTGGCGGTGAAGCTTTCTTT. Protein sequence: CASSVAFGGEAFF.